The source of this T cell receptor (beta chain) is a study of shared clonotypes between healthy human individuals. Clones were read by immunoSEQ multiplex PCR, and TCRdb kept only the in-frame ones, dropping some. This table has 850,000 to 1,200,000 clones, 65% to 75% appearing once. CDR1 and CDR2 from the germline V gene are MNHEY and SMNVEV (reference sequence). CDR3 length equals 23 residues. V lost 5 bases and J lost 7, with 44 bases in between. V gene TRBV27 combines with J gene TRBJ2-5; D is possibly TRBD2 (7 bases). Sequenced sample: memory CD4+ T cells sorted from blood. Subset described: CD45RA-negative fraction. This TCR was sampled from a young man in good health. The CDR3 DNA reads as TGTGCCAGCAGTCCTACGGGCGGGGGCAGGGCTGGGAGGGGGGCTTCGCGGACCGGGACCCAGTACTTC. This translates into CASSPTGGGRAGRGASRTGTQYF.